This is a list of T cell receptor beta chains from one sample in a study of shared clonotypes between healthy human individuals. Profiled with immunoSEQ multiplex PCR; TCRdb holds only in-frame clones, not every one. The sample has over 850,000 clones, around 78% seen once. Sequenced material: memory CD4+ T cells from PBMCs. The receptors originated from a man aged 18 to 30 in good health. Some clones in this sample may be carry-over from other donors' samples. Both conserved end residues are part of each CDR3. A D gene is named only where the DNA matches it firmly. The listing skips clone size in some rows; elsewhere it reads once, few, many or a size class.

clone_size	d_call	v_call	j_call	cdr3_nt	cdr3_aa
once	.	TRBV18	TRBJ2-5	TGTGCCAGCTCATCGGACCGTCCGGAGACCCAGTACTTC	CASSSDRPETQYF
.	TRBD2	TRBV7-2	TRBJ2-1	TGTGCCAGCAGCAACAGACTAGCGGGAGTGGATGAGCAGTTCTTC	CASSNRLAGVDEQFF
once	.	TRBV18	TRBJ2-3	TGTGCCAGCTCAGCGACGGTGACAACAGATACGCAGTATTTT	CASSATVTTDTQYF
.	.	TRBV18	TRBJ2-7	TGTGCCAGCTCACCACCTGGGGGTAGGTACGAGCAGTACTTC	CASSPPGGRYEQYF
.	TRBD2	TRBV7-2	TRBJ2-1	TGTGCCAGCAGCTTAGCGAAGGGCGGGAGGGGATCCTACAATGAGCAGTTCTTC	CASSLAKGGRGSYNEQFF
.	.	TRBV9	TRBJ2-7	TGTGCCAGCAGCGTAGCGGGGCGCGGTGGATCCTACGAGCAGTACTTC	CASSVAGRGGSYEQYF
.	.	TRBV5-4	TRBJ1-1	TGTGCCAGCAGCTTGGCTCCGAGGGAGAACACTGAAGCTTTCTTT	CASSLAPRENTEAFF
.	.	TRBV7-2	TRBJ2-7	TGTGCCAGCAGCTTAAAGCCCTGGACAGCCGAGCAGTACTTC	CASSLKPWTAEQYF
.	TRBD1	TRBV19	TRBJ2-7	TGTGCCAGTAGTATGAGGACAGGGGAATTCTACGAGCAGTACTTC	CASSMRTGEFYEQYF
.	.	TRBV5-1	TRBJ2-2	TGCGCCAGCAGCTTCGATACCCAGGGAACCGGGGAGCTGTTTTTT	CASSFDTQGTGELFF
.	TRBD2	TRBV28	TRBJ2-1	TGTGCCAGCAGTTTAGCCGGGACTAGCGAGAATGAGCAGTTCTTC	CASSLAGTSENEQFF
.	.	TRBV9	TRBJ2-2	TGTGCCAGCAGCGTAAACGCGAACACCGGGGAGCTGTTTTTT	CASSVNANTGELFF
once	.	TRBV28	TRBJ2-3	TGTGCCAGCAGTTTAGGGCGGCGCACAGATACGCAGTATTTT	CASSLGRRTDTQYF
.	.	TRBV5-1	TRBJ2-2	TGCGCCAGCAGCGCGGGACAGAACACCGGGGAGCTGTTTTTT	CASSAGQNTGELFF
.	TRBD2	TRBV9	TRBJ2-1	TGTGCCAGCAGCGTAGTCGCGGGAGCAAACAATGAGCAGTTCTTC	CASSVVAGANNEQFF
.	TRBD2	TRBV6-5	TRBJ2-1	TGTGCCAGCAGTTTCCCTAGCGGGAGGGTCGGTGAGCAGTTCTTC	CASSFPSGRVGEQFF
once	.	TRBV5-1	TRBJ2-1	TGCGCCAGCAGCTTGCAAGGGCCCTCAGAGGAGCAGTTCTTC	CASSLQGPSEEQFF
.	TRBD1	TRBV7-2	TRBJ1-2	TGTGCCAGCAGCCAGGACAGGGGACTCTATGGCTACACCTTC	CASSQDRGLYGYTF
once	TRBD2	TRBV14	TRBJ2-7	TGTGCCAGCAGCCAAGGGCTAGCGGGCGAGCAGTACTTC	CASSQGLAGEQYF
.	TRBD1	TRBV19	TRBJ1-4	TGTGCCAGTAGTACGTCCGGGACAGTAAATGAAAAACTGTTTTTT	CASSTSGTVNEKLFF
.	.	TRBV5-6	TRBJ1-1	TGTGCCAGCAGCTCCCTGATGAACACTGAAGCTTTCTTT	CASSSLMNTEAFF
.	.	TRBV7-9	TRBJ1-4	TGTGCCAGCAGCTTAGCCGGACCGCGATCTAATGAAAAACTGTTTTTT	CASSLAGPRSNEKLFF
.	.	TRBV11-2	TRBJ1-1	TGTGCCAGCAGCCTAGGACCGACCCCCCTGGGCACTGAAGCTTTCTTT	CASSLGPTPLGTEAFF
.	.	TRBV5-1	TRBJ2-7	TGCGCCAGCTCCGCGGAGTACGAGCAGTACTTC	CASSAEYEQYF
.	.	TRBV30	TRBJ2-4	TGTGCCTCGGTTGGAGGGCTAGCCAAAAACATTCAGTACTTC	CASVGGLAKNIQYF
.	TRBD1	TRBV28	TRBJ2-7	TGTGCCAGCAGTTTGGGGGGACAGGCTGCCCTCGAGCAGTACTTC	CASSLGGQAALEQYF
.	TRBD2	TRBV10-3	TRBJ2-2	TGTGCCATCAGTGAGTCGGGTAGCGGGAGTCGGACCGGGGAGCTGTTTTTT	CAISESGSGSRTGELFF
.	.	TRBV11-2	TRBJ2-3	TGTGCCAGCAGCTTGGCAGTGGGGACAGATACGCAGTATTTT	CASSLAVGTDTQYF
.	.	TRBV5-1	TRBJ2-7	TGCGCCAGCAGCAAGGGAGGAATGAGCTACGAGCAGTACTTC	CASSKGGMSYEQYF
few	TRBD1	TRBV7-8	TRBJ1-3	TGTGCCAGCAGCTGGCAGGGGGCAGTCGGCGGAAACACCATATATTTT	CASSWQGAVGGNTIYF
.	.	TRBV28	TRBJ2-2	TGTGCCAGCAGAGGGACATTGGACACCGGGGAGCTGTTTTTT	CASRGTLDTGELFF
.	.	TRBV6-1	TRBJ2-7	TGTGCCAGCAAAGGACAACCATTCTCCTACGAGCAGTACTTC	CASKGQPFSYEQYF
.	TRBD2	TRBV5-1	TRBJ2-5	TGCGCCAGCAGCTTGGGACTAGCGGATCAAGAGACCCAGTACTTC	CASSLGLADQETQYF
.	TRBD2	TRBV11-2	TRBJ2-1	TGTGCCAGCAGCTACTTAGCGGGAGGGAGGGGCAATGAGCAGTTCTTC	CASSYLAGGRGNEQFF
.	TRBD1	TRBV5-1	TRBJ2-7	TGCGCCAGCAGCTTGGGGCAGGGGGCCCCCTACGAGCAGTACTTC	CASSLGQGAPYEQYF
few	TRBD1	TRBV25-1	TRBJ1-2	TGTGCCAGCAGTGAACATCGGACAGGCGATGGCTACACCTTC	CASSEHRTGDGYTF
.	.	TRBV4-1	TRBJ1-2	TGCGCCAGCAGCCCGATGGGGGGATATGGCTACACCTTC	CASSPMGGYGYTF
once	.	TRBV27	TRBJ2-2	TGTGCCAGCAGTCCAAAAACCGGGGAGCTGTTTTTT	CASSPKTGELFF
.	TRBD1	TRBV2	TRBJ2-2	TGTGCCAGCAGTGTAGGACAGGGGGCATCGTCCGGGGAGCTGTTTTTT	CASSVGQGASSGELFF
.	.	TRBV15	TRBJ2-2	TGTGCCACCAGCAGCGTTCACAGTGGGAACCCCGGGGAGCTGTTTTTT	CATSSVHSGNPGELFF
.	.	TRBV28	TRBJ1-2	TGTGCCAGCAGTTTATTTCATAGAGGGGCCTCAAATGGCTACACCTTC	CASSLFHRGASNGYTF
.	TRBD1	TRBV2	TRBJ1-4	TGTGCCAGCTCAAAACCGGGACAGGGAGGAGAAAAACTGTTTTTT	CASSKPGQGGEKLFF
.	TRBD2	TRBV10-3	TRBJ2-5	TGTGCCATCGCGTCGGTAGCGGGAGAAGAGACCCAGTACTTC	CAIASVAGEETQYF
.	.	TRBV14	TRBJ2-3	TGTGCCAGCAGATTGGGACTGGAGGCAGGCACAGATACGCAGTATTTT	CASRLGLEAGTDTQYF
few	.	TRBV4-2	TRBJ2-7	TGTGCCAGCAGCCAAGAAGTCGGGAGCTACTCCTACGAGCAGTACTTC	CASSQEVGSYSYEQYF
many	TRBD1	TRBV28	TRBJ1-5	TGTGCCAGCAGTAAACCTACAGGGGGCAGGTATAACAATCAGCCCCAGCATTTT	CASSKPTGGRYNNQPQHF
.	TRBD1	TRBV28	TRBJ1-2	TGTGCCAGCAGTTTAGGGGACAGGCATACCTTC	CASSLGDRHTF
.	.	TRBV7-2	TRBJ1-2	TGTGCCAGCAGCCTCAGGGGCCCCTGGGGTCGGGGCTACACCTTC	CASSLRGPWGRGYTF
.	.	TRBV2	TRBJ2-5	TGTGCCGGAAAGGGAGCCCAAGAGACCCAGTACTTC	CAGKGAQETQYF
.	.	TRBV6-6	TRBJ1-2	TGTGCCAGCAGCATACGGACAGACTATGGCTACACCTTC	CASSIRTDYGYTF
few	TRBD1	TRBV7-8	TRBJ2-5	TGTGCCAGCAGCCGCGGGACAGGGCCGGAGGAGACCCAGTACTTC	CASSRGTGPEETQYF
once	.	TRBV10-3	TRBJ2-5	TGTGCCATCAGCTCGACACTACTGACAGGTCCGGGGGAGACCCAGTACTTC	CAISSTLLTGPGETQYF
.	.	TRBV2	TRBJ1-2	TGTGCCAGCACCTCTCAGGGCTCTGGCTACACCTTC	CASTSQGSGYTF
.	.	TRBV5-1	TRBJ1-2	TGCGCCAGCAGCCTAGGACAGAGCTATGGCTACACCTTC	CASSLGQSYGYTF
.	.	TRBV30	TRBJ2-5	TGTGCCTGGAGCCCGAGGAGGGGGACCCAGGGACAAGAGACCCAGTACTTC	CAWSPRRGTQGQETQYF
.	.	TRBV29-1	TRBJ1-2	TGCAGCGTTGTTGAGAACTATGGCTACACCTTC	CSVVENYGYTF
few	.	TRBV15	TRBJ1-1	TGTGCCACCAGCAGAGATTTTCGGGGCCATGGGGCTGAAGCTTTCTTT	CATSRDFRGHGAEAFF
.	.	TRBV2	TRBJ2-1	TGTGCCAGCAGTGTGGAGTCAGGGAACCATGAGCAGTTCTTC	CASSVESGNHEQFF
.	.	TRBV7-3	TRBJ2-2	TGTGCCAGCAGCTTACAGGGTAACACCGGGGAGCTGTTTTTT	CASSLQGNTGELFF